This TCR beta chain was recovered during a study of monozygotic twins with inflammatory bowel disease. The CDR3 consists of 16 residues. Germline V lookup: CDR1 ENHRY, CDR2 SYGVKD. Each CDR3 protein gets one entry in TCRdb, which reprocessed the 5' RACE reads and gives no DNA. This repertoire includes 300,000 to 450,000 distinct CDR3 sequences. The source of this sequence is a human donor with ulcerative colitis or Crohn's disease, or a healthy co-twin of an affected twin (not recorded which). The rearrangement links TRBV10-3 to TRBJ2-6. The sequenced sample consisted of blood. This chain's CDR3 is CAISESATSGANVLTF.